These 11 T cell receptor beta chains share one sample of origin, sequenced in a study of spatial heterogeneity in lung cancer. MiXCR, applied by TCRdb to the 5' RACE reads, yields one record per CDR3 protein. The sample lists approximately 30,000 distinct CDR3 sequences; 10% were seen once. Time point of the sample: blood at routine non-recurrence follow-up after resection. This material consisted of PBMCs, taken at follow-up. The receptors originated from a female donor with early-stage non-small cell lung cancer.

In this sample, this clonotype turned up a few times. The V call is TRBV29-1, the J call TRBJ2-3; TRBD2 matches at 8 bases. This CDR3 region has 13 residues. The germline gives CDR1 SQVTM, CDR2 ANQGSEA. With V trimmed by 7 bases and J by 1 base, 4 bases remained unmatched. CDR3 bases: TGCAGCGCCCACGGGGGGGGCACAGATACGCAGTATTTT. This gives the protein CSAHGGGTDTQYF.

This clonotype was counted only a few times. The rearrangement uses TRBV20-1 and TRBJ2-3; TRBD2 agrees at 11 bases. CDR1 and CDR2 from the germline V gene are DFQATT and SNEGSKA (reference sequence). This CDR3 has 16 amino acids. J was trimmed by 3 bases and V by 2 bases; bases with no gene match: 7. CDR3 sequence: CSARPMTSGDTDTQYF. The CDR3 region has the DNA TGCAGTGCTAGACCCATGACTAGCGGGGATACAGATACGCAGTATTTT.

Sample share makes this clonotype large. This chain uses TRBV11-2 with TRBJ2-1, with D possibly TRBD1 on 6 matching bases. Per germline, CDR1 SGHAT and CDR2 FQNNGV. CDR3 length equals 15 residues. The ends were cut back, 4 bases at V and 0 bases at J, with 10 bases in the middle. CDR3 in DNA: TGTGCCAGCAGCTCCTACAGGGACTCCTACAATGAGCAGTTCTTC. Protein sequence: CASSSYRDSYNEQFF. The full variable domain, with the rest looked up from reference TRBV11-2 and TRBJ2-1, is EAGVAQSPRYKIIEKRQSVAFWCNPISGHATLYWYQQILGQGPKLLIQFQNNGVVDDSQLPKDRFSAERLKGVDSTLKIQPAKLEDSAVYLCASSSYRDSYNEQFFGPGTRLTVL.

This clonotype was seen a few times. This rearrangement joins TRBV28 to TRBJ2-7, with D perhaps given as TRBD1 or TRBD2 (5 bases each). Germline V lookup: CDR1 MDHEN, CDR2 SYDVKM. Between the trimmed V and J ends, which lost 7 bases and 0 bases, there was a span of 13 bases. CDR3 length equals 14 residues. The chain's CDR3 is CASTWDGSSYEQYF. The DNA of the CDR3 is TGTGCCAGCACCTGGGACGGTAGCTCCTACGAGCAGTACTTC.

The rearrangement joins TRBV2 to TRBJ2-2, with D possibly being TRBD2 (5 bases). Germline-derived CDR1 and CDR2 are SNHLY and FYNNEI. The CDR3 length is 13 residues. V shed 4 bases and J shed 4 bases, with 7 bases lying between them. CDR3 sequence reads: CASSVRATGELFF. CDR3 DNA: TGTGCCAGCAGTGTGCGGGCCACCGGGGAGCTGTTTTTT.

Only a few counts were recorded for this clonotype. The chain recombines TRBV7-2 with TRBJ2-7, with no clear D. The CDR3 contains 11 residues. The ends were cut back, 5 bases at V and 4 bases at J, with 6 bases in the middle. Germline CDR1 is SGHTA and CDR2 is FQGNSA. The CDR3 bases are TGTGCCAGCAGCCAAAAATACGAGCAGTACTTC. This sequence encodes CASSQKYEQYF.

A few counts support this clonotype. The CDR3 loop reads CASSMGTSYEQYF. The CDR3 bases are TGTGCCAGTAGTATGGGGACCTCCTACGAGCAGTACTTC. The rearrangement joins TRBV19 to TRBJ2-7, with D possibly being TRBD1 or TRBD2 (5 bases each). This CDR3 has 13 amino acids. The germline V and J ends were trimmed by 3 bases and 0 bases, with 6 bases remaining between them. Germline V gene lookup returns CDR1 LNHDA and CDR2 SQIVND (reference sequence). Full variable domain (missing parts from reference TRBV19 and TRBJ2-7): DGGITQSPKYLFRKEGQNVTLSCEQNLNHDAMYWYRQDPGQGLRLIYYSQIVNDFQKGDIAEGYSVSREKKESFPLTVTSAQKNPTAFYLCASSMGTSYEQYFGPGTRLTVT.

Only a few counts were recorded for this clonotype. The chain recombines TRBV6-1 with TRBJ1-5, with D possibly matching TRBD1 (6 bases). Trimming cost V 7 bases and J 5 bases, with 24 bases left between them. The CDR3 consists of 17 residues. Germline CDR1 reads MNHNS; CDR2 reads SASEGT. The CDR3 nucleotides read TGTGCCAGCACCGAAGGGTGGGCTACAGGGTATGATCAGCCCCAGCATTTT. It codes for CASTEGWATGYDQPQHF.

This clonotype was seen repeatedly, ten times or more. This chain joins TRBV21-1 and TRBJ2-1. TRBV21-1 represents a pseudogene. This CDR3 is 12 amino acids long. The CDR3 bases are TGTGCCAGCAACTTACCCCAGGATGAGCAGTTCTTC. Amino acid sequence: CASNLPQDEQFF.

This clonotype was detected ten times or more. The J gene is TRBJ2-7, the V gene TRBV28; D is undetermined. The CDR3 consists of 15 residues. V was clipped by 7 bases and J by 2 bases, with 18 bases between them. In germline, CDR1 is MDHEN, CDR2 SYDVKM. In nucleotides, the CDR3 is TGTGCCAGCACCGATCCCCCCCCGCAGGCCTACGAGCAGTACTTC. Its protein is CASTDPPPQAYEQYF.

This clonotype was counted at least ten times. The V call is TRBV7-8, the J call TRBJ2-5, with TRBD1 matching 7 bases. The CDR3 has 17 residues. Germline CDR1 and CDR2: SGHVS and FQNEAQ. Trimming cost V 1 base and J 2 bases; bases outside gene matches: 10. Here the CDR3 reads CASSLVVGTAKQETQYF. CDR3 nucleotide sequence: TGTGCCAGCAGCTTAGTAGTAGGGACAGCCAAGCAAGAGACCCAGTACTTC.